The next 5 T cell receptor beta chains were all read from a single sample in a study of blood T cell repertoires in COVID-19. TCRdb's table, derived via immunoSEQ multiplex PCR, lists solely in-frame clones and lacks some. The repertoire has 90,000 to 100,000 clones, about 81% of them found once; the top ten carry around 22%. Sequencing was done on a sample of peripheral blood. These receptors came from a man aged 65 to 85 with acute or convalescent COVID-19.

In this sample, this clone turned up a few times. The CDR3 coding sequence is TGTGCCAGCAGCTCCCAGACAGGGTACACAGATACGCAGTATTTT. Its translation is CASSSQTGYTDTQYF. The chain is built from TRBV7-2 and TRBJ2-3, with 7 bases identical to TRBD1. This CDR3 spans 15 amino acids. Unmatched junction bases numbered 6, after V lost 4 bases and J lost 2 bases. CDR1 is SGHTA and CDR2 is FQGNSA in the germline V gene.

The CDR3 is CATGLAGANEQFF. DNA for the CDR3: TGTGCCACGGGACTAGCGGGAGCCAATGAGCAGTTCTTC. The chain links TRBV10-3 to TRBJ2-1, with 14 bases aligning to TRBD2. The CDR3 spans 13 residues. Germline CDR1 and CDR2: ENHRY and SYGVKD. V lost 10 bases to trimming and J lost 6 bases; unmatched junction nucleotides: 2.

The chain recombines TRBV30 with TRBJ2-7; TRBD1 is a possible D gene (5 bases). V lost 0 bases to trimming and J lost 9 bases, with 15 bases between them. CDR1 and CDR2 from the germline V gene are GTSNPN and SVGIG (reference sequence). This CDR3 contains 13 residues. CDR3 protein: CAWSVQGAYRQYF. As DNA, the CDR3 is TGTGCCTGGAGTGTACAAGGGGCCTACAGGCAGTACTTC.

The CDR3 protein is CASSYEGPRGGYTF. CDR3 nucleotide sequence: TGTGCCAGCAGTTACGAGGGACCCAGGGGTGGCTACACCTTC. This sequence joins TRBV6-5 and TRBJ1-2; TRBD1 is a possible D gene (6 bases). The CDR3 covers 14 residues. From germline, CDR1 is MNHEY and CDR2 SVGAGI. V dropped 2 bases and J dropped 7 bases, with 14 bases sitting between them.

V is TRBV19 and J is TRBJ1-6; 9 bases are a match to TRBD1. With V trimmed by 7 bases and J by 10 bases, 11 bases remained unmatched. Germline values: CDR1 LNHDA, CDR2 SQIVND (reference sequence). The CDR3 has 15 amino acids. The CDR3 DNA sequence: TGTGCCAGTACTGCCGCCGGGACAGGGCGATCACCCCTCCACTTT. Translating gives CASTAAGTGRSPLHF.